The 32 T cell receptor beta chains presented below share a single source sample, sequenced in a study of response to subunit inactivated influenza vaccine. TCRdb re-derived calls from the RT-PCR reads in MiXCR, one entry per CDR3 protein. Among around 710,000 distinct CDR3 sequences listed, about 14% were seen once. The sample was PBMCs from blood, taken 14 to 15 days before vaccination. The receptors originated from a man between 50 and 59 years old who received an inactivated influenza vaccine.

The chain has TRBV7-2 and TRBJ2-1, with 8 bases matching TRBD2. The CDR3 totals 16 residues. The junction had 6 bases not matched to a gene; V was cut back by 5 bases and J by 0 bases. CDR1 SGHTA and CDR2 FQGNSA come from the germline V gene. For the CDR3, the DNA is TGTGCCAGCAGCCAAAAGCGGGGGAGCTCCTACAATGAGCAGTTCTTC. This codes for CASSQKRGSSYNEQFF.

This clonotype was detected only a few times. The chain has TRBV9 and TRBJ1-1; the D gene is possibly TRBD1 (6 bases). V was clipped by 2 bases and J by 4 bases, with 15 bases between them. Per germline, CDR1 SGDLS and CDR2 YYNGEE. CDR3 length: 15 amino acids. As DNA, the CDR3 is TGTGCCAGCAGCGTTGGGGGGCAAGGATTCACTGAAGCTTTCTTT. It specifies CASSVGGQGFTEAFF.

This clonotype has just a few counts. The chain links TRBV7-9 to TRBJ2-5; 8 bases map to TRBD1. Trimming cost V 3 bases and J 4 bases; bases outside gene matches: 7. The CDR3 runs 15 residues. The germline gives CDR1 SEHNR, CDR2 FQNEAQ (reference sequence). The CDR3 protein is CASSFDRGRGETQYF. In DNA form, the CDR3 reads TGTGCCAGCAGCTTCGACAGGGGTCGTGGAGAGACCCAGTACTTC.

In this sample, this clonotype turned up a few times. J is TRBJ2-1 and V is TRBV7-9; D not resolved. Germline V gives CDR1 SEHNR, CDR2 FQNEAQ (reference sequence). The CDR3 consists of 17 residues. Trimming left V 5 bases short and J 0 bases short, with 17 bases between. CDR3 DNA sequence: TGTGCCAGCAGCCCTCGGGTAGGGTTAGGCTCCTACAATGAGCAGTTCTTC. Its translation: CASSPRVGLGSYNEQFF.

The V call is TRBV4-1, the J call TRBJ1-1, with 7 bases aligning to TRBD1. CDR1 and CDR2 from the germline V gene are MGHRA and YSYEKL. The CDR3 extends over 16 amino acids. The ends lost 4 bases at V and 7 bases at J; junction bases unmatched: 15. CDR3: CASSPNMRTGQSEAFF. The CDR3 DNA reads TGCGCCAGCAGCCCGAACATGAGGACAGGCCAGAGTGAAGCTTTCTTT.

This clonotype was detected many times. The V gene is TRBV12-3 or TRBV12-4, the J gene TRBJ2-2, with D uncertain. CDR3 length: 15 amino acids. V dropped 6 bases and J dropped 1 base, with 12 bases sitting between them. The CDR3 sequence: CASRRTLGNTGELFF. DNA for the CDR3: TGTGCCAGCAGGAGGACGCTGGGGAACACCGGGGAGCTGTTTTTT.

In this sample, this clonotype turned up a few times. V and J are TRBV7-9 and TRBJ2-4, with TRBD1 identical over 7 bases. CDR3 length equals 13 residues. Unmatched junction bases numbered 3, after V lost 1 base and J lost 9 bases. CDR1 is SEHNR, CDR2 FQNEAQ, per germline (reference sequence). The CDR3 protein is CASSLDRDSIQYF. CDR3 nucleotide sequence: TGTGCCAGCAGCTTAGACCGGGACAGCATTCAGTACTTC.

The V gene is TRBV5-1, the J gene TRBJ2-5; D is possibly TRBD2 (5 bases). V shed 0 bases and J shed 4 bases, with 10 bases lying between them. Germline-derived CDR1 and CDR2 are SGHRS and YFSETQ. This CDR3 has 14 amino acids. The CDR3 is CASSLGENLETQYF. The CDR3 DNA sequence: TGCGCCAGCAGCTTGGGGGAGAATCTAGAGACCCAGTACTTC.

This chain joins TRBV4-3 and TRBJ2-7; 7 nucleotides line up with TRBD2. Germline V gene data show CDR1 as LGHNA and CDR2 as YSLEER. V dropped 0 bases and J dropped 1; count of bases not matched to a gene: 6. The CDR3 has 16 amino acids. Written as DNA, the CDR3 is TGCGCCAGCAGCCAAGATACAACGGGGGGATCCTACGAGCAGTACTTC. This sequence encodes CASSQDTTGGSYEQYF.

J is TRBJ2-7 and V is TRBV20-1, with TRBD2 matching over 10 bases. Germline lookup yields CDR1 DFQATT and CDR2 SNEGSKA (reference sequence). The CDR3 runs 15 residues. Trimming cost V 3 bases and J 0 bases; bases outside gene matches: 5. CDR3 region: CSARAGTSVSYEQYF. For the CDR3, the DNA is TGCAGTGCTAGGGCCGGGACTAGCGTCTCCTACGAGCAGTACTTC.

This clonotype appeared a few times. The gene calls are TRBV12-3 or TRBV12-4 and TRBJ2-7, with 8 bases matching TRBD2. V lost 4 bases, J lost 4 bases, and 18 bases stayed unmatched. CDR3 length equals 18 residues. DNA for the CDR3: TGTGCCAGCAGTTCCCGGGGGGGGAAGACAGGAAACCTGTACGAGCAGTACTTC. Its translation: CASSSRGGKTGNLYEQYF.

This clonotype has ten or more counts. J is TRBJ2-5 and V is TRBV29-1; D is ambiguous. Per germline, CDR1 SQVTM and CDR2 ANQGSEA. This CDR3 contains 12 residues. The ends were cut back, 7 bases at V and 4 bases at J, with 13 bases in the middle. The CDR3 region has the DNA TGCAGCGGCCGGACCGGCGGAGAGACCCAGTACTTC. This codes for CSGRTGGETQYF.

The chain uses TRBV21-1 and TRBJ2-6; TRBD2, the table's D call, was not compared with the DNA. TRBV21-1 represents a pseudogene. The CDR3 has 13 amino acids. The CDR3 reads CASSGGGANVLTF. In nucleotides, the CDR3 is TGTGCCAGCAGCGGAGGGGGGGCCAACGTCCTGACTTTC.

This clonotype was counted between two and nine times. The V and J genes are TRBV24-1 and TRBJ2-3, with 10 bases fitting TRBD2. Germline-derived CDR1 and CDR2 are KGHDR and SFDVKD. V shed 4 bases and J 8 bases; nucleotides not matched to a gene: 20. This CDR3 spans 19 amino acids. CDR3 region: CATSEPLDRTSGLSGTQYF. For the CDR3, the DNA is TGTGCCACCAGTGAACCGCTTGACCGGACTAGCGGCCTTTCGGGTACGCAGTATTTT.

This clonotype was picked up many times. The chain uses TRBV5-5 and TRBJ2-5; 8 bases map to TRBD1. CDR1 and CDR2 (germline): SGHKS, YYEKEE (reference sequence). This CDR3 spans 14 amino acids. V shed 1 base and J 4 bases; nucleotides not matched to a gene: 3. The DNA of the CDR3 is TGTGCCAGCAGCTTGACAGGACAGGGAGAGACCCAGTACTTC. Its translation: CASSLTGQGETQYF.

This clonotype was counted between two and nine times. V gene TRBV28 combines with J gene TRBJ2-3; TRBD2 might be the D (6 bases). This CDR3 region has 16 residues. Deletions cut 3 bases from V and 4 bases from J, with 17 bases between. Germline-derived CDR1 and CDR2 are MDHEN and SYDVKM. CDR3 in DNA: TGTGCCAGCAGTTTTCTCTCGGGAGCAAGGGCAGATACGCAGTATTTT. This sequence encodes CASSFLSGARADTQYF.

The V gene is TRBV7-9, the J gene TRBJ2-7, with a possible D match to TRBD2 (5 bases). V was cut by 8 bases and J by 5 bases, with 13 bases left in between. This CDR3 is built from 12 residues. The V gene's germline CDR1 is SEHNR and CDR2 FQNEAQ (reference sequence). This chain's CDR3 is CASSIGSHEQYF. The CDR3 region has the DNA TGTGCCAGCTCGATAGGGAGCCACGAGCAGTACTTC.

This clonotype was detected only once. This chain links TRBV18 with TRBJ2-2; D is unclear. CDR1 is KGHSH and CDR2 is LQKENI in the germline V gene. Between the trimmed V and J ends, which lost 0 bases and 0 bases, there was a span of 2 bases. This CDR3 is built from 14 residues. CDR3 amino acids: CASSPPSNTGELFF. Here the CDR3 DNA reads TGTGCCAGCTCACCACCTTCGAACACCGGGGAGCTGTTTTTT. Using reference TRBV18 and TRBJ2-2 for the parts outside the CDR3, the full variable domain is NAGVMQNPRHLVRRRGQEARLRCSPMKGHSHVYWYRQLPEEGLKFMVYLQKENIIDESGMPKERFSAEFPKEGPSILRIQQVVRGDSAAYFCASSPPSNTGELFFGEGSRLTVL.

The V gene is TRBV7-2, the J gene TRBJ1-5; D not resolved. Trimming removed 2 bases from V and 2 bases from J, with 10 bases in between. Germline-derived CDR1 and CDR2 are SGHTA and FQGNSA. This CDR3 contains 15 residues. CDR3 coding DNA: TGTGCCAGCAGCTTACGAACGGGTGGCAATCAGCCCCAGCATTTT. It yields the protein CASSLRTGGNQPQHF. Based on the CDR3 plus reference TRBV7-2 and TRBJ1-5, the full variable domain is GAGVSQSPSNKVTEKGKDVELRCDPISGHTALYWYRQSLGQGLEFLIYFQGNSAPDKSGLPSDRFSAERTGGSVSTLTIQRTQQEDSAVYLCASSLRTGGNQPQHFGDGTRLSIL.

Here the CDR3 reads CAISESSGGRSAYEQYF. As DNA, the CDR3 is TGTGCCATCAGTGAGTCCTCGGGGGGCCGTTCGGCGTACGAGCAGTACTTC. This rearrangement joins TRBV10-3 to TRBJ2-7; D possibly corresponds to TRBD2 (7 bases). V shed 0 bases and J shed 4 bases, with 19 bases lying between them. The V gene's germline CDR1 is ENHRY and CDR2 SYGVKD. The CDR3 runs to 17 residues.

This sequence joins TRBV4-1 and TRBJ2-1, with TRBD2 matching over 10 bases. With 4 bases clipped from V and 7 bases from J, the junction kept 4 bases outside the gene matches. The CDR3 length is 14 residues. In germline, CDR1 is MGHRA, CDR2 YSYEKL. CDR3 bases: TGCGCCAGCAGCCGCGAGCGGGGGGGAAATGAGCAGTTCTTC. Translation: CASSRERGGNEQFF.

Details on this clonotype: Because the CDR3 is missing its conserved closing phenylalanine or tryptophan, this is likely a read error. The V and J genes are TRBV28 and TRBJ2-3; possible D gene TRBD2, 5 bases. The CDR3 runs to 15 residues. Trimming took 3 bases from V and 1 from J, leaving 11 bases between them. Germline CDR1 and CDR2: MDHEN and SYDVKM. The CDR3 DNA sequence: TGTGCCAGCAGTTTTTATAGCGTCGGCACAGATACGCAGTATTAT. This codes for CASSFYSVGTDTQYY.

This chain connects TRBV18 to TRBJ2-1, with a possible D match to TRBD1 (5 bases). In germline, CDR1 is KGHSH, CDR2 LQKENI. CDR3 size: 13 residues. V lost 3 bases and J lost 5, with 8 bases in between. The CDR3 is CASSPDRNNEQFF. The CDR3 nucleotides read TGTGCCAGCTCACCCGACAGAAACAATGAGCAGTTCTTC.

This clonotype was observed a few times. The CDR3, as DNA: TGCAGTGCTGTAAAACAGGTCTTCTATGGCTACACCTTC. The encoded protein is CSAVKQVFYGYTF. This chain joins TRBV20-1 and TRBJ1-2; maybe TRBD1 (5 bases). Germline values: CDR1 DFQATT, CDR2 SNEGSKA (reference sequence). The CDR3 is 13 amino acids. Trimming took 5 bases from V and 4 from J, leaving 14 bases between them.

The chain joins TRBV30 to TRBJ1-5; D is unresolved. The germline V gene encodes CDR1 GTSNPN and CDR2 SVGIG (reference sequence). This CDR3 is built from 16 residues. V was pared by 0 bases and J by 2 bases, with 14 bases between. As DNA, the CDR3 is TGTGCCTGGAGTGTACGGCGACCGGGTGGCAATCAGCCCCAGCATTTT. This gives the protein CAWSVRRPGGNQPQHF.

This clonotype was recorded at least ten times. J is TRBJ1-3 and V is TRBV7-6; D is undetermined. There are 15 residues in the CDR3. The germline V and J ends were trimmed by 3 bases and 0 bases, with 9 bases remaining between them. Germline V gives CDR1 SGHVS, CDR2 FNYEAQ. In DNA, the CDR3 is TGTGCCAGCAGCTTCTCCGGTGACTCTGGAAACACCATATATTTT. This sequence encodes CASSFSGDSGNTIYF. Variable domain in full (rest from reference TRBV7-6 and TRBJ1-3): GAGVSQSPRYKVTKRGQDVALRCDPISGHVSLYWYRQALGQGPEFLTYFNYEAQQDKSGLPNDRFSAERPEGSISTLTIQRTEQRDSAMYRCASSFSGDSGNTIYFGEGSWLTVV.

The chain uses TRBV4-2 and TRBJ2-7; 8 bases agree with TRBD1. CDR3 length: 15 residues. Trimming took 0 bases from V and 4 from J; bases not matched to a gene: 5. Germline loops: CDR1 LGHNA, CDR2 YNFKEQ. CDR3 sequence: CASSQDPRGQYEQYF. The DNA for the CDR3 is TGTGCCAGCAGCCAAGATCCCAGGGGGCAGTACGAGCAGTACTTC.

This clonotype was seen a handful of times. This rearrangement joins TRBV15 to TRBJ1-5, with D possibly being TRBD1 (5 bases). In germline, CDR1 is LNHNV, CDR2 YYDKDF (reference sequence). CDR3 length: 14 amino acids. The germline V and J ends were trimmed by 5 bases and 0 bases, with 8 bases remaining between them. The CDR3 region is CATSPGTSNQPQHF. As DNA, the CDR3 is TGTGCCACCAGCCCCGGGACTAGCAATCAGCCCCAGCATTTT.

This clonotype has ten or more counts. V gene TRBV20-1 combines with J gene TRBJ2-7, with D possibly TRBD1 on 5 matching bases. Trimming took 5 bases from V and 2 from J, leaving 13 bases between them. This CDR3 is 13 amino acids long. Germline V gene data show CDR1 as DFQATT and CDR2 as SNEGSKA (reference sequence). CDR3 nucleotide sequence: TGCAGTGCTCCCGTGGGGCAGACCTACGAGCAGTACTTC. This encodes CSAPVGQTYEQYF.

In this sample, this clonotype turned up a few times. The genes are TRBV6-2 or TRBV6-3 and TRBJ2-2; TRBD1 agrees at 9 bases. CDR3 size: 15 residues. CDR1 is MNHEY and CDR2 is SVGEGT in the germline V gene. The V and J ends lost 6 bases and 4 bases, in that order; junction bases with no gene match: 6. Here the CDR3 DNA reads TGTGCCAGCAGGCACCGGGACAGGGTCACCGGGGAGCTGTTTTTT. Its translation: CASRHRDRVTGELFF.

This chain links TRBV10-3 with TRBJ2-1; possibly TRBD2 for D (5 bases). V gave up 0 bases and J gave up 1 base, with 10 bases separating them. Germline values: CDR1 ENHRY, CDR2 SYGVKD. This CDR3 contains 16 residues. The CDR3 DNA reads as TGTGCCATCAGTGAGTCGATAAGGGAGTCCTACAATGAGCAGTTCTTC. It codes for CAISESIRESYNEQFF.

This clonotype was detected only a few times. CDR3 protein: CATLGLAGGLPEQFF. As DNA, the CDR3 is TGTGCCACCTTGGGACTAGCGGGGGGCCTGCCTGAGCAGTTCTTC. The gene calls are TRBV24-1 and TRBJ2-1; 15 nucleotides align to TRBD2. CDR3 size: 15 residues. V dropped 9 bases and J dropped 9; count of bases not matched to a gene: 8. Germline V gene data show CDR1 as KGHDR and CDR2 as SFDVKD.